This TCR beta chain was documented in a study of monozygotic twins with inflammatory bowel disease. Overall study results and limits: Neither one strong signal nor one clonotype associated with IBD was supported.

Each UMI harboured a 6-nucleotide sample barcode and was appended via template switching. Using TCRalpha and TCRbeta cDNA, the researchers carried out two nested PCRs that lasted 16 and 9 cycles. TCRdb reprocessed the 5' RACE reads, with one entry per CDR3 protein and no DNA. The sample yields roughly 300,000 distinct CDR3 sequences, of which the top ten take up roughly 5.3%. Comment on this clonotype: The antigen is not known.

From whole blood, total RNA was isolated without any sorting of T cells. This CDR3 has 11 residues. The chain uses TRBV12-3 or TRBV12-4 and TRBJ2-5. The source material was blood. The clonotype was recovered from a human donor with ulcerative colitis or Crohn's disease, or a healthy co-twin of an affected twin (not recorded which). The CDR3 region is CASSYLGTQYF.